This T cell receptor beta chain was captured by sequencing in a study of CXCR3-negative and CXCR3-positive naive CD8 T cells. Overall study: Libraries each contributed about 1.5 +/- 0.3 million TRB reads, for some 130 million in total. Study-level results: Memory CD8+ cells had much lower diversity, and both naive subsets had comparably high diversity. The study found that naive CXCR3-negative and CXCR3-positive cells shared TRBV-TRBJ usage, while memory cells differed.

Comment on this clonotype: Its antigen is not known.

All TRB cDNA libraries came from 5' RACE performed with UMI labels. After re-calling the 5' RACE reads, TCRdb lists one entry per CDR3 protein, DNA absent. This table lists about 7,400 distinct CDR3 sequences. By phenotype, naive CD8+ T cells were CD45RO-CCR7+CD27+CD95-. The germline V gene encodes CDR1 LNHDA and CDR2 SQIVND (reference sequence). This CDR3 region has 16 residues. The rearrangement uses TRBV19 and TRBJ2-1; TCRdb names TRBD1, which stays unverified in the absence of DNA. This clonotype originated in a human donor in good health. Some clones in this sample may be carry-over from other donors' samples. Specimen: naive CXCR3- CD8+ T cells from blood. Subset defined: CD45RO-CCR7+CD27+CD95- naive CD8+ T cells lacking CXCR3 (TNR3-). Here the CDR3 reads CASSATGGLAYNEQFF. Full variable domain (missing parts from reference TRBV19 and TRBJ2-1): DGGITQSPKYLFRKEGQNVTLSCEQNLNHDAMYWYRQDPGQGLRLIYYSQIVNDFQKGDIAEGYSVSREKKESFPLTVTSAQKNPTAFYLCASSATGGLAYNEQFFGPGTRLTVL.